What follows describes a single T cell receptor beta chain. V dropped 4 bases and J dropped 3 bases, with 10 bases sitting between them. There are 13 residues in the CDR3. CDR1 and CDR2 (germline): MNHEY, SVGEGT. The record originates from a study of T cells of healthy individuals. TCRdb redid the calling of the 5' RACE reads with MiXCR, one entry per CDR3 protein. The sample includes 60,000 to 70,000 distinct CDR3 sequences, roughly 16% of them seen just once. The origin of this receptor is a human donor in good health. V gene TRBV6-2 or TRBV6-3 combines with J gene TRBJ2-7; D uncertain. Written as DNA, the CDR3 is TGTGCCAGCAGTTTTGGTATCGGCTACGAGCAGTACTTC. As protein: CASSFGIGYEQYF.